Described below is a single T cell receptor beta chain sequence and its context. These data come from a study of blood T cells in healthy people across ages. V trimming: 3 bases; J trimming: 8 bases; junction bases outside the gene matches: 6. The CDR3 runs to 15 residues. The germline V gene encodes CDR1 SGHTA and CDR2 FQGNSA. Combining a sample-barcoded 5' primer with a J-beta primer mix, a second PCR ran for about 7 to 11 cycles. Each cDNA molecule was tagged by a template-switch adaptor with 12 random nucleotides. Via MiXCR, TCRdb re-called the 5' RACE reads, giving one row per CDR3 protein. The data contain 1.5 million to 2 million distinct CDR3 sequences, around 40% of them seen just once; the ten biggest clones take up 20% to 25%.

The origin of this receptor is a human donor in good health. This chain connects TRBV7-2 to TRBJ2-1; TRBD2 matches 11 bases. Sequencing used blood. The CDR3 here is CASSFPTSGGYEQFF. As DNA, the CDR3 is TGTGCCAGCAGCTTTCCCACTAGCGGGGGTTATGAGCAGTTCTTC. The whole variable domain, filled in from reference TRBV7-2 and TRBJ2-1, reads GAGVSQSPSNKVTEKGKDVELRCDPISGHTALYWYRQSLGQGLEFLIYFQGNSAPDKSGLPSDRFSAERTGGSVSTLTIQRTQQEDSAVYLCASSFPTSGGYEQFFGPGTRLTVL.